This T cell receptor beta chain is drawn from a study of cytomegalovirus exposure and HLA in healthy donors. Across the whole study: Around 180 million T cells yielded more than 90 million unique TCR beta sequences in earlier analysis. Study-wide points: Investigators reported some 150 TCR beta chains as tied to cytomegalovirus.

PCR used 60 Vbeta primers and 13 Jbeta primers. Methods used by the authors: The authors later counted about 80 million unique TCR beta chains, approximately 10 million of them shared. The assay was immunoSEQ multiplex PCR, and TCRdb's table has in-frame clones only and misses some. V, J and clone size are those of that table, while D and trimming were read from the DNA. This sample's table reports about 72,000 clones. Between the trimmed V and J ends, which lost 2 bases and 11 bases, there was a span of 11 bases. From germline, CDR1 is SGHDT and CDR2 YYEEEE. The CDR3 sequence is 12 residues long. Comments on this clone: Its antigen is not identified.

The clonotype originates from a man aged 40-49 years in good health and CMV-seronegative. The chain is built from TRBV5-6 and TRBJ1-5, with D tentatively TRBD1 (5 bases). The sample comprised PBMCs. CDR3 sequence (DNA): TGTGCCAGCAGCTTTCCGGGAGGGGCCCAGCATTTT. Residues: CASSFPGGAQHF.